This T cell receptor (beta chain) was observed in a study of molecular identifiers for immune sequencing clone quantification. Germline CDR1 reads SEHNR; CDR2 reads FQNEAQ (reference sequence). The CDR3 consists of 16 residues. The V gene end was trimmed by 5 bases and the J gene end by 4 bases; junction bases not matched to a gene: 10. This clonotype was detected ten times or more. Its antigen is undetermined. Study observations and caveats: Underestimated sizes of highly expanded clones could result from identical TCR molecules that share a barcode. Clones above 20 RNA copies held over 98% of effector molecules, under 1% in naive cells.

The use of previously described methods and listed TCR primers produced the bulk TCR libraries. TCRdb re-called the PCR reads through MiXCR, storing one row per CDR3 protein. The sample lists about 640,000 distinct CDR3 sequences; about 20% were seen once. The sequenced sample was naive CD8+ T cells from blood, with Jurkat cell RNA spiked in. Subset denoted: FACS-sorted CD8+CD4-CCR7+CD45RA+ naive T cells. The sequence derives from a human donor in good health. Some libraries in this study had Jurkat cell RNA spiked in. The chain combines TRBV7-9 with TRBJ2-7; 11 bases agree with TRBD1. The CDR3 nucleotides are TGTGCCAGCAGCGAGCCTCGGACAGGGGGCCTGTACGAGCAGTACTTC. Its translation is CASSEPRTGGLYEQYF.